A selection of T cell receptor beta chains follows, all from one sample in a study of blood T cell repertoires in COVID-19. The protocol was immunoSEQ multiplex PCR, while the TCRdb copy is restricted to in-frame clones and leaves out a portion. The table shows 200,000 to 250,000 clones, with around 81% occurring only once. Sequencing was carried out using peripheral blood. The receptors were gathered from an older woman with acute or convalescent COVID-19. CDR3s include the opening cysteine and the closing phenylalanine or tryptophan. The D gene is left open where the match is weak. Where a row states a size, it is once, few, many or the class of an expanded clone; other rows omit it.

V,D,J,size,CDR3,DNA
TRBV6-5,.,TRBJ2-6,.,CASSPFEAGANVLTF,TGTGCCAGCAGCCCCTTCGAGGCTGGGGCCAACGTCCTGACTTTC
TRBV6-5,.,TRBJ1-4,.,CASSPEAGREKLFF,TGTGCCAGCTCCCCCGAGGCAGGGAGGGAAAAACTGTTTTTT
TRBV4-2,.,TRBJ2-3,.,CASSQSAGQNTDTQYF,TGTGCCAGCAGCCAATCCGCGGGACAGAACACAGATACGCAGTATTTT
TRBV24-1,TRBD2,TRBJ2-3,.,CATSDLAGGLDTQYF,TGTGCCACCAGTGATTTAGCGGGGGGGCTAGATACGCAGTATTTT
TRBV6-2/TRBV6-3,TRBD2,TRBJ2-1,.,CASSYSGAGGYNEQFF,TGTGCCAGCAGTTACTCGGGAGCGGGGGGGTACAATGAGCAGTTCTTC
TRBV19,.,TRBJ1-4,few,CASTQRDRSEKLFF,TGTGCCAGTACCCAGAGGGATAGGAGTGAAAAACTGTTTTTT
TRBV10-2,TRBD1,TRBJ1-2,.,CASSETGGYGYTF,TGCGCCAGCAGTGAGACAGGGGGCTATGGCTACACCTTC
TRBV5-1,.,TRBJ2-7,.,CASSLTRELHYEQYF,TGCGCCAGCAGCTTAACCCGGGAACTCCACTACGAGCAGTACTTC
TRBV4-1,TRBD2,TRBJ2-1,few,CASSRTSAYNEQFF,TGCGCCAGCAGCCGGACTAGCGCCTACAATGAGCAGTTCTTC
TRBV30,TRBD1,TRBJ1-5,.,CAWSIGTGSNDPQHF,TGTGCCTGGAGTATCGGGACAGGTAGCAATGATCCCCAGCATTTT
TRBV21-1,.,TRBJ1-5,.,CAKRLAANQPQHF,TGTGCAAAGCGACTGGCAGCCAATCAGCCCCAGCATTTT
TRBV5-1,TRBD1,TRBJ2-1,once,CASSPSQGKGSNEQFF,TGCGCCAGCAGCCCCTCACAGGGGAAGGGTTCCAATGAGCAGTTCTTC
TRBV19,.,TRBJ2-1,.,CASSIYRTANEQFF,TGTGCCAGTAGTATTTATCGGACAGCCAATGAGCAGTTCTTC
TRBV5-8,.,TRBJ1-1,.,CASSPRARGAGTEAFF,TGTGCCAGCAGCCCCCGGGCCAGGGGAGCAGGCACTGAAGCTTTCTTT
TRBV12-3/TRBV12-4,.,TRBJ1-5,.,CASSSGNQPQHF,TGTGCCAGCAGTTCGGGCAATCAGCCCCAGCATTTT
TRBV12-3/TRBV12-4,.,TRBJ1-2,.,CASGDYGYTF,TGTGCCAGCGGAGACTATGGCTACACCTTC
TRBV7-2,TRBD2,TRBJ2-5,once,CASSFSGGAQTQYF,TGTGCCAGCAGCTTTAGCGGGGGGGCGCAGACCCAGTACTTC
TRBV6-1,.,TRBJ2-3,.,CASSTTGDTQYF,TGTGCCAGCAGTACTACCGGGGATACGCAGTATTTT
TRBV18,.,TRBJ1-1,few,CASSPNRDTEAFF,TGTGCCAGCTCACCAAACAGGGACACTGAAGCTTTCTTT
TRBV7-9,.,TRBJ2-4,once,CASSLRRDSFKNIQYF,TGTGCCAGCAGCTTAAGGCGGGACAGTTTCAAAAACATTCAGTACTTC
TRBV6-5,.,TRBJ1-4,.,CASGNTGQLF,TGTGCCAGCGGGAACACGGGACAACTTTTT
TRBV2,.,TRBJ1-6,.,CASRERTGSYNSPLHF,TGTGCCAGCCGGGAGCGGACCGGCTCCTATAATTCACCCCTCCACTTT
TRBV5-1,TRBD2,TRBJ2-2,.,CASSRIAGGNTGELFF,TGCGCCAGCAGCCGAATAGCGGGGGGGAACACCGGGGAGCTGTTTTTT
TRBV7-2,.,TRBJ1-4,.,CASSLGGRARNEKLFF,TGTGCCAGCAGCTTGGGAGGGAGAGCCCGAAATGAAAAACTGTTTTTT
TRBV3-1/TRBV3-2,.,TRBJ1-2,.,CASSQMGGANYGYTF,TGTGCCAGCAGCCAGATGGGGGGGGCTAACTATGGCTACACCTTC
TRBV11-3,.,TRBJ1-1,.,CASSLQENTEAFF,TGTGCCAGCAGCCTACAGGAAAACACTGAAGCTTTCTTT
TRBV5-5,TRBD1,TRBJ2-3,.,CASSLPLSRTGDADTQYF,TGTGCCAGCAGCTTGCCATTGAGCAGGACAGGGGATGCTGATACGCAGTATTTT
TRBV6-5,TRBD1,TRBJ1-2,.,CASRQGNYGYTF,TGTGCCAGTCGACAGGGGAACTATGGCTACACCTTC
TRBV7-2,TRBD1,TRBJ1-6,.,CASSLEGQDSPLHF,TGTGCCAGCAGCTTAGAAGGACAGGATTCACCCCTCCACTTT
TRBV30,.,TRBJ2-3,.,CAWSSKGGVVLTDTQYF,TGTGCCTGGAGTTCTAAGGGGGGGGTGGTTTTGACAGATACGCAGTATTTT
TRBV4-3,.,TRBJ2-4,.,CASSQGGQGTKNIQYF,TGCGCCAGCAGCCAAGGTGGTCAGGGGACCAAAAACATTCAGTACTTC
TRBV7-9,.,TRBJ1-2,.,CASSLATGWDNYGYTF,TGTGCCAGCAGCTTAGCCACAGGTTGGGATAACTATGGCTACACCTTC
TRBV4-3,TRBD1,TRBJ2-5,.,CASSQDRQGGKTQYF,TGCGCCAGCAGCCAAGATCGACAGGGTGGAAAGACCCAGTACTTC
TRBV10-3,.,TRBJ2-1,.,CAIRGAEPYNEQFF,TGTGCCATCAGGGGGGCTGAACCCTACAATGAGCAGTTCTTC
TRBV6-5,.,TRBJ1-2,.,CASKTGYGYTF,TGTGCCAGCAAAACGGGGTATGGCTACACCTTC
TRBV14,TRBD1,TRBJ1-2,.,CASSPRTGLEGYTF,TGTGCCAGCAGCCCCCGGACAGGGTTGGAGGGCTACACCTTC
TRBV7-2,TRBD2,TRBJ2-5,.,CASSLQRGGFHQETQYF,TGTGCCAGCAGCTTACAACGGGGGGGGTTCCACCAAGAGACCCAGTACTTC
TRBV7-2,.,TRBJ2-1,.,CASSLDQGRVDEQFF,TGTGCCAGCAGCTTAGATCAGGGGCGAGTAGATGAGCAGTTCTTC
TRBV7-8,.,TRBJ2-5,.,CASSPRGGRAGETQYF,TGTGCCAGCAGCCCCCGGGGCGGCCGGGCGGGGGAGACCCAGTACTTC
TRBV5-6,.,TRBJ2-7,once,CASSLAAGNDEQYF,TGTGCCAGCAGCTTGGCCGCAGGGAACGACGAGCAGTACTTC
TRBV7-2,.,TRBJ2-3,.,CASSLRLDSTDTQYF,TGTGCCAGCAGCTTACGTCTAGATTCCACAGATACGCAGTATTTT
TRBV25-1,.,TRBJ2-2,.,CASSESEGLRGTGELFF,TGTGCCAGCAGTGAAAGTGAAGGACTCCGGGGAACCGGGGAGCTGTTTTTT
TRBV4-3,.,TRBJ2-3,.,CASSQDTGETDTQYF,TGCGCCAGCAGCCAAGATACGGGGGAAACAGATACGCAGTATTTT
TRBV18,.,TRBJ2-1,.,CASSPLGGIDEQFF,TGTGCCAGCTCACCGTTGGGGGGAATCGATGAGCAGTTCTTC
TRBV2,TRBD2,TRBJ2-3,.,CASSRTGGGNTDTQYF,TGTGCCAGCAGCCGTACAGGCGGGGGGAACACAGATACGCAGTATTTT
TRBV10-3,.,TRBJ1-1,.,CAINGVGTEAFF,TGTGCCATCAACGGGGTAGGGACTGAAGCTTTCTTT
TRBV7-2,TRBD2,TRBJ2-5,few,CASSFTSGGRQETQYF,TGTGCCAGCAGCTTCACTAGCGGGGGGCGCCAAGAGACCCAGTACTTC
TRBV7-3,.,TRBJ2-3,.,CASSSRHGDTQYF,TGTGCCAGCAGCTCACGCCACGGGGATACGCAGTATTTT
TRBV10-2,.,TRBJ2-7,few,CASSRIPDRFEQYF,TGCGCCAGCAGTCGTATACCCGACAGGTTCGAGCAGTACTTC
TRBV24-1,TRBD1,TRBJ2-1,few,CATSPDRDEQFF,TGTGCCACCAGTCCTGACAGGGATGAGCAGTTCTTC
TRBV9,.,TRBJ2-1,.,CASSVTGRGNEQFF,TGTGCCAGCAGCGTTACAGGACGTGGCAATGAGCAGTTCTTC
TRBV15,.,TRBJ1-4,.,CATSDDRANEKLFF,TGTGCCACCAGCGACGACAGAGCTAATGAAAAACTGTTTTTT
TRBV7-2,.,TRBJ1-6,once,CASSLGQDNSPLHF,TGTGCCAGCAGCTTAGGACAGGATAATTCACCCCTCCACTTT
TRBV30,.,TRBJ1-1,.,CAWSVDIKNTEAFF,TGTGCCTGGAGTGTAGACATCAAGAACACTGAAGCTTTCTTT
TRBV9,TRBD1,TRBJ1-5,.,CASSPDVGQGNQPQHF,TGTGCCAGCAGCCCAGACGTGGGACAGGGTAATCAGCCCCAGCATTTT
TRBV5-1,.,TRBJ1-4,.,CASSLDRTNEKLFF,TGCGCCAGCAGCTTGGACAGGACTAATGAAAAACTGTTTTTT